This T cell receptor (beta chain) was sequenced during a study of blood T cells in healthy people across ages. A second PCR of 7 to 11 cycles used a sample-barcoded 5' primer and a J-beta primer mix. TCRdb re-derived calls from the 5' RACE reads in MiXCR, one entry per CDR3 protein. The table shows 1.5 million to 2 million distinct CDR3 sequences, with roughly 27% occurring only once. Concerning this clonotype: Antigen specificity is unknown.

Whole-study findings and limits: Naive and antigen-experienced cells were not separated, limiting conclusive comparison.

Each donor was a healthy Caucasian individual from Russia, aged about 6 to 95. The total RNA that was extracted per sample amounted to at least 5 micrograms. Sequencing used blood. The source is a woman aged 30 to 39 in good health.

The CDR3 spells CASRQGLAGPSSTDTQYF. The CDR3 DNA reads as TGTGCCAGCAGACAGGGACTAGCGGGGCCCTCTAGCACAGATACGCAGTATTTT. The V call is TRBV6-1, the J call TRBJ2-3; 13 bases agree with TRBD2. CDR1 and CDR2 (germline): MNHNS, SASEGT. The CDR3 consists of 18 residues. V was clipped by 6 bases and J by 0 bases; unmatched bases: 9.